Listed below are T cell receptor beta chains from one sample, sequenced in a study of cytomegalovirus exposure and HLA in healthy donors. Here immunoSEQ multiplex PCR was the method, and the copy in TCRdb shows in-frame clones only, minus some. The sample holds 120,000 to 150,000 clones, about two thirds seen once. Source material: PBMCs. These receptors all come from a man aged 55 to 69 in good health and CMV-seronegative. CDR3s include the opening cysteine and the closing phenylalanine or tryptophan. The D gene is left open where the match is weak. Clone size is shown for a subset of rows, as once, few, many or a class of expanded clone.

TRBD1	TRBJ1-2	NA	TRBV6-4	CASSKDRGGGYTF	TGTGCCAGCAGCAAAGACAGGGGAGGAGGCTACACCTTC
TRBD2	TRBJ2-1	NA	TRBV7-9	CASSSSGGPYNEQFF	TGTGCCAGCAGCTCTAGCGGGGGCCCTTACAATGAGCAGTTCTTC
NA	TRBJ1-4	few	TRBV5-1	CASSPGDFPTNEKLFF	TGCGCCAGCAGCCCCGGAGACTTCCCAACTAATGAAAAACTGTTTTTT
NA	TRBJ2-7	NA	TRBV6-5	CASRSTGSSYEQYF	TGTGCCAGCAGAAGCACAGGGTCCTCCTACGAGCAGTACTTC
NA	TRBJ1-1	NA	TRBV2	CASSTSGNTEAFF	TGTGCCAGCAGTACCTCAGGGAACACTGAAGCTTTCTTT
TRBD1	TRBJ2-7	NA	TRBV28	CASSGRQGSYEQYF	TGTGCCAGCAGTGGACGACAGGGATCCTACGAGCAGTACTTC
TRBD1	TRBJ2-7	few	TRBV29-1	CSVERTGTSYEQYF	TGCAGCGTTGAACGGACAGGAACTTCCTACGAGCAGTACTTC
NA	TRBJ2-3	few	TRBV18	CASSLLSTDTQYF	TGTGCCAGCTCACTCCTTTCCACAGATACGCAGTATTTT
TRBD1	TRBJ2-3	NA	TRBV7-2	CASSSGDRGRTDTQYF	TGTGCCAGCAGCTCAGGGGACAGGGGGCGGACAGATACGCAGTATTTT
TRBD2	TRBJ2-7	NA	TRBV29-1	CSVVLAGVSFYEQYF	TGCAGCGTTGTACTAGCGGGAGTGTCGTTTTACGAGCAGTACTTC
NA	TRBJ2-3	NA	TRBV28	CASSAPGETTDTQYF	TGTGCCAGCAGTGCCCCGGGAGAAACGACAGATACGCAGTATTTT
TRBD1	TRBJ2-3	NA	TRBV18	CASSPYRGQATDTQYF	TGTGCCAGCTCACCGTACAGGGGCCAGGCCACAGATACGCAGTATTTT
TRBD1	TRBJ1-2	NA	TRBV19	CASSITLSGQGLPGDGYTF	TGTGCCAGTAGTATAACTCTCTCGGGACAGGGTCTCCCTGGAGATGGCTACACCTTC
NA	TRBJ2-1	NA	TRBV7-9	CASSRDFYNEQFF	TGTGCCAGCAGCCGGGATTTCTACAATGAGCAGTTCTTC
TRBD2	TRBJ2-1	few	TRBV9	CASSPTLAGGPEGSEQFF	TGTGCCAGCAGCCCCACCCTAGCGGGAGGGCCGGAGGGTAGTGAGCAGTTCTTC
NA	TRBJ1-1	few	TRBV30	CAWSYNLRAMNTEAFF	TGTGCCTGGAGTTATAATCTCAGGGCTATGAACACTGAAGCTTTCTTT
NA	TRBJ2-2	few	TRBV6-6	CASSYSEALTGELFF	TGTGCCAGCAGTTACTCCGAGGCCCTCACCGGGGAGCTGTTTTTT
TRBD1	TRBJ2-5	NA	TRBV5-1	CASSVNTGTGEETQYF	TGCGCCAGCAGCGTGAACACCGGGACAGGGGAAGAGACCCAGTACTTC
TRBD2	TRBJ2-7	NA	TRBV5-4	CASSLGREGIYEQYF	TGTGCCAGCAGCTTGGGGCGGGAGGGTATCTACGAGCAGTACTTC
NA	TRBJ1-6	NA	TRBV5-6	CASSPGLSNSPLHF	TGTGCCAGCAGCCCGGGACTTTCCAATTCACCCCTCCACTTT
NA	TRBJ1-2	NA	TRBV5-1	CASSLGPANYGYTF	TGCGCCAGCAGCTTGGGTCCAGCTAACTATGGCTACACCTTC
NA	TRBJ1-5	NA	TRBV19	CASKNPGGHNQPQHF	TGTGCCAGTAAGAATCCCGGAGGGCACAATCAGCCCCAGCATTTT
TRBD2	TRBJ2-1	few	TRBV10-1	CASSGEAGSPNEQFF	TGCGCCAGCAGTGGGGAAGCGGGAAGCCCCAATGAGCAGTTCTTC
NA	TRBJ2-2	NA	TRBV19	CASSIDLRDRHTGELFF	TGTGCCAGTAGTATAGATCTGCGGGATCGGCACACCGGGGAGCTGTTTTTT
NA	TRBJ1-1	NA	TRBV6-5	CASSSPGGIMNTEAFF	TGTGCCAGCAGTTCTCCGGGGGGGATCATGAACACTGAAGCTTTCTTT
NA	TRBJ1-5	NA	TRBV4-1	CASSPRQLNQPQHF	TGCGCCAGCAGTCCCAGACAGCTTAATCAGCCCCAGCATTTT
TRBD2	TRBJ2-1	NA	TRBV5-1	CASSSGRPGLAGGYNEQFF	TGCGCCAGCAGCTCGGGAAGACCGGGACTAGCGGGAGGCTACAATGAGCAGTTCTTC
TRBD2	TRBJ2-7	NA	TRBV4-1	CASSPTSGWPQQYF	TGCGCCAGCAGCCCCACTAGCGGGTGGCCTCAGCAGTACTTC
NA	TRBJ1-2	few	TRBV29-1	CSVLRRDTGSAGYTF	TGCAGCGTCCTGCGTCGGGACACAGGGAGTGCTGGCTACACCTTC
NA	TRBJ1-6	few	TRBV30	CAWTQDSNNSPLHF	TGTGCCTGGACTCAGGACAGCAATAATTCACCCCTCCACTTT
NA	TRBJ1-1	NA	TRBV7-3	CASSLSGQNTEAFF	TGTGCCAGCAGCTTATCAGGGCAGAACACTGAAGCTTTCTTT
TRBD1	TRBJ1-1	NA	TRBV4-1	CASSQDSTGALDEAFF	TGCGCCAGCAGCCAAGATTCGACAGGGGCGCTCGATGAAGCTTTCTTT
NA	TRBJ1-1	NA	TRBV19	CASSIMGRGNTEAFF	TGTGCCAGTAGTATAATGGGCAGGGGGAACACTGAAGCTTTCTTT
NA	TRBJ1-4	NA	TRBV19	CASSSGLLMQGTREKLFF	TGTGCCAGTAGTAGCGGGCTCTTAATGCAGGGGACCCGTGAAAAACTGTTTTTT
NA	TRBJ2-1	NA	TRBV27	CASSLGGSYNEQFF	TGTGCCAGCAGCCTAGGGGGCTCCTACAATGAGCAGTTCTTC
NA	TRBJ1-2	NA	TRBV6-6	CASSYEAGWDYGYTF	TGTGCCAGCAGTTACGAGGCAGGGTGGGACTATGGCTACACCTTC
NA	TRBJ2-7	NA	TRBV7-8	CASSLSSAGYEQYF	TGTGCCAGCAGCTTAAGCTCGGCCGGGTACGAGCAGTACTTC
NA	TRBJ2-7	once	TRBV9	CASSDDVEGRGAYEQYF	TGTGCCAGCAGCGATGACGTAGAGGGCAGGGGGGCCTACGAGCAGTACTTC
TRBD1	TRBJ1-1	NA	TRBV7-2	CASSFSRDSAFF	TGTGCCAGCAGCTTTTCCCGGGACAGTGCTTTCTTT
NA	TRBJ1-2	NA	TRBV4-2	CASSPGTNYGYTF	TGTGCCAGCAGCCCCGGGACAAACTATGGCTACACCTTC